The 15 T cell receptor beta chains presented below share a single source sample, sequenced in a study of blood T cells in healthy people across ages. It was with a sample-barcoded 5' primer and a J-beta primer mix that a second PCR of roughly 6 to 12 cycles was run. TCRdb independently ran MiXCR on the 5' RACE reads; one entry per CDR3 protein. The sample records some 670,000 distinct CDR3 sequences, about 51% being singletons. Sequencing used blood. The receptor source for this set is a woman of 80 years or more in good health.

The chain combines TRBV20-1 with TRBJ2-3, with 14 nucleotides matching TRBD2. The trim removed 0 bases at V and 1 base at J, leaving 9 bases unmatched. CDR3 length: 19 amino acids. Germline-derived CDR1 and CDR2 are DFQATT and SNEGSKA (reference sequence). The CDR3 sequence is CSARETGTSGGGGTDTQYF. The CDR3 DNA reads TGCAGTGCTAGAGAGACCGGGACTAGCGGGGGTGGTGGCACAGATACGCAGTATTTT.

The V call is TRBV6-2 or TRBV6-3, the J call TRBJ2-1; 12 bases agree with TRBD2. Germline V lookup: CDR1 MNHEY, CDR2 SVGEGT. With 2 bases clipped from V and 8 bases from J, the junction kept 7 bases outside the gene matches. The CDR3 runs to 16 residues. CDR3 DNA: TGTGCCAGCAGTTACCCTAGCGGGGGGGCTCAGGATGAGCAGTTCTTC. It translates to CASSYPSGGAQDEQFF.

The V and J genes are TRBV7-9 and TRBJ1-1; 7 nucleotides match TRBD1. V trimming: 1 base; J trimming: 10 bases; junction bases outside the gene matches: 3. The CDR3 loop spans 12 amino acids. Germline values: CDR1 SEHNR, CDR2 FQNEAQ (reference sequence). CDR3 nucleotide sequence: TGTGCCAGCAGCTTAGAGGGGGCGAGAGCTTTCTTT. Translation gives CASSLEGARAFF.

In this sample, this clonotype turned up a few times. It may be a read error: a sequence one base away is much more abundant. The rearrangement uses TRBV12-3 or TRBV12-4 and TRBJ2-5, with no clear D. Trimming shortened V by 2 bases and J by 11 bases, and 15 bases separated the two germline ends. This CDR3 has 13 residues. CDR3 region: CASSLQSYNEQYF. The CDR3 nucleotides are TGTGCCAGCAGTTTACAGAGTTACAATGAGCAGTACTTC.

For this clonotype: One base away lies a much larger clone, so this may be a sequencing read error. The chain has TRBV12-3 or TRBV12-4 and TRBJ2-7; no reliable D call. The CDR3 sequence is 12 residues long. The V and J ends lost 4 bases and 3 bases respectively, with 7 bases between them. CDR3 sequence (DNA): TGTGCCAGCAGTTGGGCTATCTACGAGCAGTACTTC. Translated: CASSWAIYEQYF.

A word on this clonotype: A much larger clone differs from this one at a single base, so this may be a read error. The chain carries TRBV3-1 and TRBJ2-5; D is ambiguous. CDR3 length: 18 residues. V was trimmed by 1 base and J by 6 bases, leaving 24 bases between them. Germline CDR1 and CDR2: LGHDT and YNNKEL (reference sequence). CDR3 protein: CASSQVERTLLLWKTQYF. CDR3 nucleotide sequence: TGTGCCAGCAGCCAAGTGGAGAGGACGCTCCTGCTGTGGAAGACCCAGTACTTC.

The sample holds one count of this clonotype. The genes are TRBV2 and TRBJ1-4; 9 bases match TRBD1. V lost 4 bases to trimming and J lost 1 base; unmatched junction nucleotides: 4. The CDR3 is 16 residues long. Germline CDR1 SNHLY, CDR2 FYNNEI. The CDR3 region has the DNA TGTGCCAGCAGTGCCGACAGGGGGGGAACTAATGAAAAACTGTTTTTT. As protein: CASSADRGGTNEKLFF.

With respect to this clonotype: A much larger clone sits a single nucleotide away, making a read error possible. V usage is TRBV11-2 and J usage is TRBJ2-1, with a weak D call TRBD2 (6 bases). The end of the DNA is better explained by TRBJ2-7, so the J call may be wrong. CDR1 and CDR2 (germline): SGHAT, FQNNGV. The length of the CDR3 is 15 residues. The CDR3 sequence: CASSLRRDSYNEQYF. CDR3 in DNA: TGTGCCAGCAGCTTGCGCCGGGACTCCTACAATGAGCAGTACTTC.

The J gene is TRBJ1-3, the V gene TRBV12-3 or TRBV12-4, with D perhaps TRBD1 (5 bases). The CDR3 contains 15 residues. The ends were cut back, 6 bases at V and 4 bases at J, with 16 bases in the middle. For the CDR3, the DNA is TGTGCCAGCAGCCATCCGGGACTTTGGGGAAACACCATATATTTT. The encoded protein is CASSHPGLWGNTIYF.

As regards this clonotype: This could be a read error, since a much larger clone is one nucleotide away. The rearrangement links TRBV7-3 to TRBJ2-7, with 10 bases matching TRBD2. Losses at the gene ends were 1 base for V and 12 bases for J; bases not matched to a gene: 15. The germline V gene has CDR1 SGHTA and CDR2 FQGTGA. The CDR3 is 16 amino acids. The CDR3 reads CASSLIVLAGVETRYF. The CDR3 DNA reads as TGTGCCAGCAGCTTAATCGTCCTAGCGGGAGTAGAGACCCGGTACTTC.

The gene calls are TRBV5-1 and TRBJ2-7; D is perhaps TRBD2 (7 bases). CDR1 and CDR2 from the germline V gene are SGHRS and YFSETQ. Trimming left V 4 bases short and J 5 bases short, with 13 bases between. The CDR3 consists of 13 residues. The chain's CDR3 is CASSLQGGDEQYF. For the CDR3, the DNA is TGCGCCAGCAGCCTACAGGGAGGGGACGAGCAGTACTTC.

The table lists this clonotype with many counts. The chain carries TRBV10-3 and TRBJ1-2, with D uncertain. The V end was cut by 11 bases, the J end by 8 bases, with 18 bases between. CDR1 and CDR2 from the germline V gene are ENHRY and SYGVKD. The CDR3 covers 12 residues. The CDR3 loop is CAALGPAGGYTF. In nucleotides, the CDR3 is TGTGCCGCCTTAGGACCAGCGGGGGGCTACACCTTC.

A single count supports this clonotype. J is TRBJ1-6 and V is TRBV30; D remains unclear. Trimming removed 3 bases from V and 6 bases from J, with 9 bases in between. Germline loops: CDR1 GTSNPN, CDR2 SVGIG (reference sequence). The CDR3 consists of 13 residues. CDR3 nucleotide sequence: TGTGCCTGGAGGTCTACAGTTAATTCACCCCTCCACTTT. Residues: CAWRSTVNSPLHF.

CDR3 nucleotides: TGTGCCAGCAGTGGCTATGTGATAAATACGCAGTATTTT. Protein: CASSGYVINTQYF. The chain uses TRBV2 and TRBJ2-3; D uncertain. CDR3 length equals 13 residues. V was clipped by 4 bases and J by 7 bases, with 12 bases between them. Germline V gene sequence: CDR1 SNHLY, CDR2 FYNNEI. Supplemented by reference TRBV2 and TRBJ2-3, the full variable domain reads EPEVTQTPSHQVTQMGQEVILRCVPISNHLYFYWYRQILGQKVEFLVSFYNNEISEKSEIFDDQFSVERPDGSNFTLKIRSTKLEDSAMYFCASSGYVINTQYFGPGTRLTVL.

This clonotype was picked up one time. The chain is built from TRBV6-2 or TRBV6-3 and TRBJ1-2; maybe TRBD1 (5 bases). Germline V gene lookup returns CDR1 MNHEY and CDR2 SVGEGT. Trimming left V 5 bases short and J 6 bases short, with 22 bases between. CDR3 length: 16 residues. The CDR3 region is CASSRPRDGVENGYTF. The CDR3 DNA reads TGTGCCAGCAGTCGACCCCGGGACGGCGTGGAGAATGGCTACACCTTC.